The table lists the clone carrying this TCR beta chain with many counts. The target antigen is unknown. Germline V gene lookup returns CDR1 MGHRA and CDR2 YSYEKL. Trimming at V came to 4 bases and at J to 0 bases, leaving 17 bases not matched to a gene. The CDR3 spans 19 residues. This sample was taken from a study of CD8 T cells in ankylosing spondylitis. Findings and limits, study-wide: Significant enrichment of disease-linked clones was reported in matched ankylosing spondylitis synovial fluid.

TCRdb reprocessed the 5' RACE reads with MiXCR, giving one entry per CDR3 protein. The table shows 150,000 or so distinct CDR3 sequences, with approximately 10% occurring only once. The source is a male donor with ankylosing spondylitis or in good health (not recorded which). Material: blood, either unsorted or a sorted T cell fraction (not recorded which). The chain uses TRBV4-1 and TRBJ1-1; 7 bases fit TRBD1. The CDR3 DNA is TGCGCCAGCAGCCCAAGGTTCTTCAGGACAGGAACTATGAACACTGAAGCTTTCTTT. The encoded protein is CASSPRFFRTGTMNTEAFF.